Following are 32 T cell receptor beta chains from one sample sequenced in a study of blood T cell repertoires in COVID-19. Produced via immunoSEQ multiplex PCR; TCRdb's table is partial and in-frame only. The sample shows around 200,000 clones, approximately 86% of them seen only once. Sequenced sample: peripheral blood. The source is a woman aged 25 to 39 with COVID-19, enrolled during active disease.

The chain combines TRBV5-8 with TRBJ2-2; 8 bases are shared with TRBD1. This CDR3 has 15 amino acids. The V and J ends lost 3 bases and 5 bases, in that order; junction bases with no gene match: 6. From germline, CDR1 is SGHTS and CDR2 YDEGEE. The CDR3, as DNA: TGTGCCAGCAGCTCCGGACAGGGATGGACCGGGGAGCTGTTTTTT. The encoded protein is CASSSGQGWTGELFF.

The table lists this clone with a few counts. The V call is TRBV28, the J call TRBJ1-5; the D gene is possibly TRBD1 (5 bases). Per germline, CDR1 MDHEN and CDR2 SYDVKM. The V end lost 4 bases, the J end lost 0 bases, and 13 bases lay between the germline ends. The CDR3 length is 16 residues. The CDR3: CASSSHRINSNQPQHF. The DNA of the CDR3 is TGTGCCAGCAGTTCCCACAGGATTAATAGCAATCAGCCCCAGCATTTT.

This rearrangement joins TRBV10-3 to TRBJ1-1; TRBD1 aligns across 9 bases. Per germline, CDR1 ENHRY and CDR2 SYGVKD. Trimming took 3 bases from V and 4 from J; bases not matched to a gene: 3. This CDR3 is 14 amino acids long. The CDR3 sequence: CAISDDRGSTEAFF. In nucleotides, the CDR3 is TGTGCCATCAGTGATGACAGGGGGAGCACTGAAGCTTTCTTT.

This chain links TRBV7-9 with TRBJ2-5; no clear D gene. Germline-derived CDR1 and CDR2 are SEHNR and FQNEAQ (reference sequence). This CDR3 is built from 13 residues. The germline V and J ends were trimmed by 5 bases and 9 bases, with 16 bases remaining between them. CDR3 DNA: TGTGCCAGCAGCCAAAAACAGATTTCGGCCCAGTACTTC. Translating it yields CASSQKQISAQYF.

The CDR3 DNA follows: TGTGCCAGTAGTCTAAAACGGGGGGCGCAGTACTTC. Its translation: CASSLKRGAQYF. V is TRBV19 and J is TRBJ2-7; D perhaps matches TRBD2 (7 bases). From germline, CDR1 is LNHDA and CDR2 SQIVND (reference sequence). V lost 5 bases and J lost 9, with 14 bases in between. There are 12 residues in the CDR3.

V and J are TRBV15 and TRBJ2-7; a possible D gene is TRBD1 (5 bases). CDR3 size: 13 residues. Germline CDR1 LNHNV, CDR2 YYDKDF (reference sequence). V lost 0 bases, J lost 5 bases, and 8 bases lay in between. The CDR3: CATSREGRDEQYF. CDR3 bases: TGTGCCACCAGCAGAGAGGGCAGGGACGAGCAGTACTTC.

This rearrangement joins TRBV6-5 to TRBJ2-1; 8 bases match TRBD2. J lost 5 bases, V lost 2 bases, and 5 bases had no gene match. The germline V gene has CDR1 MNHEY and CDR2 SVGAGI. The CDR3 sequence is 15 residues long. DNA of the CDR3: TGTGCCAGCAGTTACGGCGGGGGGACCCACAATGAGCAGTTCTTC. This translates into CASSYGGGTHNEQFF.

V gene TRBV19 combines with J gene TRBJ2-5; 9 nucleotides align to TRBD2. CDR3 length equals 13 residues. The trim removed 6 bases at V and 5 bases at J, leaving 4 bases unmatched. Germline CDR1 is LNHDA and CDR2 is SQIVND (reference sequence). CDR3 DNA sequence: TGTGCCAGTAGCCTAGCGGGAAGGGAGACCCAGTACTTC. It codes for CASSLAGRETQYF.

CDR3 region: CASSINLQSNQPQHF. In nucleotides, the CDR3 is TGTGCCAGTAGTATAAATCTCCAGAGCAATCAGCCCCAGCATTTT. The J gene is TRBJ1-5, the V gene TRBV19, with D hard to call. CDR3 size: 15 residues. Deletions cut 2 bases from V and 1 base from J, with 9 bases between. Germline values: CDR1 LNHDA, CDR2 SQIVND (reference sequence).

The chain combines TRBV9 with TRBJ1-3; 8 nucleotides match TRBD1. Losses at the gene ends were 2 bases for V and 0 bases for J; bases not matched to a gene: 7. Germline values: CDR1 SGDLS, CDR2 YYNGEE. CDR3 size: 17 residues. The CDR3 DNA is TGTGCCAGCAGCGTTTATGGGACAGGTCTCTCTGGAAACACCATATATTTT. Protein product: CASSVYGTGLSGNTIYF.

The chain has TRBV5-1 and TRBJ1-2; perhaps TRBD1 as D (5 bases). V lost 4 bases and J lost 1, with 11 bases in between. There are 14 residues in the CDR3. The germline V gene has CDR1 SGHRS and CDR2 YFSETQ. For the CDR3, the DNA is TGCGCCAGCAGCCTTGACAGCCTTAACTATGGCTACACCTTC. It codes for CASSLDSLNYGYTF.

The chain employs TRBV19 and TRBJ1-2, with D possibly matching TRBD1 (6 bases). In germline, CDR1 is LNHDA, CDR2 SQIVND (reference sequence). Between the trimmed V and J ends, which lost 3 bases and 0 bases, there was a span of 17 bases. This CDR3 spans 17 amino acids. The CDR3 loop reads CASSIRTVLGPNYGYTF. CDR3 bases: TGTGCCAGTAGTATTAGGACAGTCTTAGGACCTAACTATGGCTACACCTTC.

The chain uses TRBV6-5 and TRBJ1-1; TRBD1 aligns across 7 bases. The V segment lost 10 bases and the J segment 11 bases; nucleotides outside the gene matches: 13. Germline-derived CDR1 and CDR2 are MNHEY and SVGAGI. CDR3 length equals 12 residues. The CDR3 DNA follows: TGTGCCACCGCCGACAGGGTGCTCGGGGCTTTCTTT. It translates to CATADRVLGAFF.

The chain recombines TRBV6-5 with TRBJ1-2, with TRBD1 identical over 9 bases. The CDR3 is made up of 15 amino acids. V dropped 2 bases and J dropped 7; count of bases not matched to a gene: 8. The germline V gene encodes CDR1 MNHEY and CDR2 SVGAGI. CDR3: CASSYTGTGIGGYTF. The CDR3 DNA is TGTGCCAGCAGTTACACCGGGACAGGGATAGGTGGCTACACCTTC.

V gene TRBV10-3 combines with J gene TRBJ1-3; D is perhaps TRBD1 (5 bases). The V end lost 2 bases, the J end lost 4 bases, and 12 bases lay between the germline ends. The CDR3 spans 15 residues. Germline V gene sequence: CDR1 ENHRY, CDR2 SYGVKD. The CDR3 DNA sequence: TGTGCCATCAGTGAGGCAGGGAATTACGGAAACACCATATATTTT. Residues: CAISEAGNYGNTIYF.

Comments on this clone: In the same sample, other DNA sequences code for this CDR3. The rearrangement links TRBV4-3 to TRBJ2-1; 9 positions match TRBD2. CDR1 and CDR2 from the germline V gene are LGHNA and YSLEER. The CDR3 has 17 residues. With V trimmed by 4 bases and J by 0 bases, 7 bases remained unmatched. This CDR3 reads CASSRDSLAGSYNEQFF. The CDR3 nucleotides are TGCGCCAGCAGCCGAGATTCACTAGCGGGCTCCTACAATGAGCAGTTCTTC.

V gene TRBV27 combines with J gene TRBJ2-7; 10 nucleotides agree with TRBD1. With V trimmed by 3 bases and J by 4 bases, 6 bases remained unmatched. This CDR3 region has 15 residues. Germline CDR1 reads MNHEY; CDR2 reads SMNVEV (reference sequence). The CDR3 here is CASSLADRGYYEQYF. The CDR3 region has the DNA TGTGCCAGCAGTTTGGCGGACAGGGGGTATTACGAGCAGTACTTC.

J is TRBJ2-3 and V is TRBV14; D might be TRBD2 (5 bases). Germline-derived CDR1 and CDR2 are SGHDN and FVKESK. There are 13 residues in the CDR3. Trimming stripped 4 bases from V and 6 bases from J, with 11 bases between. The CDR3 DNA is TGTGCCAGCAGCCCCCAACTAGGGGATACGCAGTATTTT. This encodes CASSPQLGDTQYF.

There are many counts of this clone. The chain is built from TRBV7-9 and TRBJ1-2; 9 bases are shared with TRBD1. This CDR3 is 13 amino acids long. CDR1 is SEHNR, CDR2 FQNEAQ, per germline (reference sequence). The V gene end was trimmed by 0 bases and the J gene end by 12 bases; junction bases not matched to a gene: 5. In nucleotides, the CDR3 is TGTGCCAGCAGCTTAGCCCGGGACAGGGTGAACACCTTC. Residues: CASSLARDRVNTF.

This clone has only a few counts. DNA for the CDR3: TGTGCCAGCAGCGGAGCCCGGGAGGCTAGCGGGATCTACGAGCAGTACTTC. As protein: CASSGAREASGIYEQYF. V and J are TRBV7-9 and TRBJ2-7, with 9 positions matching TRBD2. The CDR3 runs 17 residues. Losses at the gene ends were 5 bases for V and 3 bases for J; bases not matched to a gene: 14. In germline, CDR1 is SEHNR, CDR2 FQNEAQ (reference sequence).

This chain connects TRBV4-3 to TRBJ1-6; D not resolved. The CDR3 spans 12 residues. V shed 3 bases and J shed 12 bases, with 9 bases lying between them. The germline V gene encodes CDR1 LGHNA and CDR2 YSLEER. In nucleotides, the CDR3 is TGCGCCAGCAGCCAGACGGGTGGACCCCTCCACTTT. It specifies CASSQTGGPLHF.

This chain connects TRBV21-1 to TRBJ1-2; no check of the table's D call, TRBD1, against the DNA was made. TRBV21-1 is deemed a pseudogene. The CDR3 spans 17 residues. The chain's CDR3 is CASSKPRTVPGNYGYTF. CDR3 nucleotides: TGTGCCAGCAGCAAACCTCGGACAGTTCCTGGTAACTATGGCTACACCTTC.

V usage is TRBV7-2 and J usage is TRBJ1-5; 8 bases agree with TRBD1. Trimming at V came to 2 bases and at J to 2 bases, leaving 5 bases not matched to a gene. The CDR3 runs to 16 residues. Germline V gene lookup returns CDR1 SGHTA and CDR2 FQGNSA. In nucleotides, the CDR3 is TGTGCCAGCAGCTTACAGGGGGCGAATGGCAATCAGCCCCAGCATTTT. The encoded protein is CASSLQGANGNQPQHF.

The chain couples TRBV4-3 to TRBJ2-7; 7 bases are shared with TRBD1. The CDR3 loop spans 14 amino acids. Losses at the gene ends were 0 bases for V and 4 bases for J; bases not matched to a gene: 3. CDR1 is LGHNA, CDR2 YSLEER, per germline. The CDR3 reads CASSQDRTGYEQYF. Written as DNA, the CDR3 is TGCGCCAGCAGCCAAGATCGGACAGGTTACGAGCAGTACTTC.

The V gene is TRBV20-1, the J gene TRBJ1-2; D is undetermined. The germline gives CDR1 DFQATT, CDR2 SNEGSKA (reference sequence). Trimming removed 3 bases from V and 7 bases from J, with 3 bases in between. The CDR3 spans 9 residues. The chain's CDR3 is CSASLGYTF. The CDR3 DNA sequence: TGCAGTGCTAGTCTTGGCTACACCTTC.

The chain recombines TRBV27 with TRBJ2-6; D not certain. This CDR3 region has 16 residues. Trimming stripped 4 bases from V and 0 bases from J, with 10 bases between. Germline CDR1 and CDR2: MNHEY and SMNVEV (reference sequence). CDR3 coding DNA: TGTGCCAGCAGTTCCAACCGCGACTCTGGGGCCAACGTCCTGACTTTC. This codes for CASSSNRDSGANVLTF.

This chain links TRBV5-1 with TRBJ1-1, with TRBD1 matching 8 bases. J was trimmed by 0 bases and V by 1 base; bases with no gene match: 5. Germline V lookup: CDR1 SGHRS, CDR2 YFSETQ. The length of the CDR3 is 16 residues. In DNA, the CDR3 is TGCGCCAGCAGCTTGCGGCCGGGACAGGTGAACACTGAAGCTTTCTTT. Amino acid sequence: CASSLRPGQVNTEAFF.

This clone was seen only once. This chain's CDR3 is CASSQVVGGSDTQYF. DNA of the CDR3: TGCGCCAGCAGCCAAGTGGTAGGAGGATCCGATACGCAGTATTTT. The chain recombines TRBV4-3 with TRBJ2-3; D is possibly TRBD2 (5 bases). The CDR3 runs to 15 residues. In germline, CDR1 is LGHNA, CDR2 YSLEER. V was clipped by 1 base and J by 6 bases, with 14 bases between them.

This chain's CDR3 is CASSLTGAGTAYEQYF. Here the CDR3 DNA reads TGTGCCAGCAGCTTAACAGGGGCCGGGACAGCCTACGAGCAGTACTTC. The chain employs TRBV7-9 and TRBJ2-7; TRBD1 matches at 7 bases. The V and J ends lost 2 bases and 2 bases, in that order; junction bases with no gene match: 9. The germline V gene has CDR1 SEHNR and CDR2 FQNEAQ (reference sequence). This CDR3 contains 16 residues.

V and J are TRBV4-3 and TRBJ1-3; D possibly corresponds to TRBD1 (5 bases). The CDR3 length is 17 residues. Trimming took off 3 bases at V and 2 bases at J, with 17 bases between the two ends. Germline V gene data show CDR1 as LGHNA and CDR2 as YSLEER. CDR3 coding DNA: TGCGCCAGCAGCCAGGATTTGGCAGGGTTAACTGGAAACACCATATATTTT. The encoded protein is CASSQDLAGLTGNTIYF.

This chain joins TRBV7-8 and TRBJ2-7; TRBD1 might be the D (7 bases). Germline V gives CDR1 SGHVS, CDR2 FQNEAQ. This CDR3 has 14 residues. V was cut by 3 bases and J by 4 bases, with 13 bases left in between. DNA of the CDR3: TGTGCCAGCAGCTTGCAGGGGGGATATTACGAGCAGTACTTC. As protein: CASSLQGGYYEQYF.

This clone came up once. V is TRBV7-9 and J is TRBJ1-6; 9 bases are a match to TRBD1. V was pared by 1 base and J by 9 bases, with 10 bases of the junction left unmatched. The length of the CDR3 is 17 residues. Germline CDR1 is SEHNR and CDR2 is FQNEAQ (reference sequence). The CDR3 is CASSLVGRGQGRSPLHF. As DNA, the CDR3 is TGTGCCAGCAGCTTAGTAGGTCGGGGACAGGGACGTTCACCCCTCCACTTT.